This section outlines one T cell receptor (beta chain) sequence together with its context. Antigen unknown. V lost 3 bases, J lost 2 bases, and 11 bases lay in between. Germline V gene lookup returns CDR1 KGHSH and CDR2 LQKENI. The CDR3 sequence is 15 residues long. The sample belongs to a study of human versus mouse CDR3 diversity and MHC coevolution. Study-level findings and limits: The lowest clonal inequality scores came from most of the three human donors.

Data came from immunoSEQ multiplex PCR; TCRdb stores just in-frame clones and leaves some out. The sample shows tens of thousands of clones, around 93% of them seen only once. Naive CD4 T cells were sorted as CD45RO-negative, CD62L-positive. The receptor comes from a person aged 30-69 years in good health. The chain couples TRBV18 to TRBJ1-3; a weak D match, TRBD1 (6 bases). The source material was naive CD4+ T cells from blood. Specified subset: CD45RO-negative CD62L-positive naive CD4 T cells. This CDR3 reads CASSPSGDTGNTIYF. The CDR3 coding sequence is TGTGCCAGCTCACCTAGCGGGGACACTGGAAACACCATATATTTT.